This is a list of T cell receptor beta chains from one sample in a study of T cells after yellow fever vaccination. TCRdb recomputed calls from the 5' RACE reads with MiXCR, one row per CDR3 protein. In the table there are hundreds of thousands of distinct CDR3 sequences, 21% of which are singletons. The sample here was PBMCs, taken roughly 20 days after the first yellow fever vaccination. The receptors were sampled from a man aged 18-30 years who received the YFV17D yellow fever vaccine. CDR3s include the opening cysteine and the closing phenylalanine or tryptophan. Each record gives: V gene, D gene, clone size, J gene, CDR3 DNA, CDR3 protein. D genes are given only for firm matches. For some rows the clone size is stated as once, few or many, or as a class when expanded; others skip it.

>TRBV19|.|.|TRBJ2-7
TGTGCCAGCCAAAGCTCCTACGAGCAGTACTTC
CASQSSYEQYF
>TRBV4-3|TRBD2|.|TRBJ2-1
TGCGCCAGCAGCCGGCGGGGGGGCCGATACAATGAGCAGTTCTTC
CASSRRGGRYNEQFF
>TRBV12-3/TRBV12-4|.|.|TRBJ2-2
TGTGCCAGCCGGATACTAAACACCGGGGAGCTGTTTTTT
CASRILNTGELFF
>TRBV7-9|.|many|TRBJ2-6
TGTGCCAGCAGCTTTTGGGGTTCTGGGGCCAACGTCCTGACTTTC
CASSFWGSGANVLTF
>TRBV10-1|.|.|TRBJ2-1
TGCGCCAGCAGTGGGGGGTTTACCTACAATGAGCAGTTCTTC
CASSGGFTYNEQFF
>TRBV28|TRBD2|.|TRBJ2-3
TGTGCCAGCAGTTTCCCGGGACTAGCGGGTTTAGATACGCAGTATTTT
CASSFPGLAGLDTQYF
>TRBV5-1|.|few|TRBJ2-3
TGCGCCAGCAGCTTGTACATCGAGGATGCGACAGATACGCAGTATTTT
CASSLYIEDATDTQYF
>TRBV29-1|.|.|TRBJ2-2
TGCAGCGTTGAAGCGCTAGCTAAAGTCACCGGGGAGCTGTTTTTT
CSVEALAKVTGELFF
>TRBV9|TRBD2|.|TRBJ2-1
TGTGCCAGCAGCGTTCTGGCGGGGGGCTCCTACAATGAGCAGTTCTTC
CASSVLAGGSYNEQFF
>TRBV5-1|.|few|TRBJ2-1
TGCGCCAGCAGCTACGAAGGCCCCTCCTACAATGAGCAGTTCTTC
CASSYEGPSYNEQFF
>TRBV11-2|.|.|TRBJ2-5
TGTGCCAGCAGCTTAGAGGACCTGGGGGAGACCCAGTACTTC
CASSLEDLGETQYF
>TRBV4-2|TRBD1|few|TRBJ1-6
TGTGCCAGCAGCCAGCAGGGACAGAGTTATAATTCACCCCTCCACTTT
CASSQQGQSYNSPLHF
>TRBV6-1|.|.|TRBJ2-7
TGTGCCAGCAGTGAAAGTCGGACACTAACCTACGAGCAGTACTTC
CASSESRTLTYEQYF
>TRBV6-1|TRBD1|.|TRBJ1-5
TGTGCCAGCAGTGAAATGGCAGGGGGACAGCCCCAGCATTTT
CASSEMAGGQPQHF
>TRBV5-1|.|.|TRBJ2-3
TGCGCCAGCAGCACACGGGGACTCCGGTCAGCAGATACGCAGTATTTT
CASSTRGLRSADTQYF
>TRBV5-6|.|few|TRBJ1-2
TGTGCCAGCAGCCGGGCGGCGGCCTATGGCTACACCTTC
CASSRAAAYGYTF
>TRBV5-1|.|.|TRBJ2-5
TGCGCCAGCAGCTTGGAACCCGGGACCCAAGAGACCCAGTACTTC
CASSLEPGTQETQYF
>TRBV6-1|.|few|TRBJ2-2
TGTGCCAGCATGGTGGGCAGCTTGAACACCGGGGAGCTGTTTTTT
CASMVGSLNTGELFF
>TRBV6-2/TRBV6-3|.|.|TRBJ2-7
TGTGCCAGCAGTTCCCGTCGTAGGGAATCCTACGAGCAGTACTTC
CASSSRRRESYEQYF
>TRBV15|.|few|TRBJ2-3
TGTGCCACCAGCAGAGATCGGTGGCTAGGTCGGGGCACAGATACGCAGTATTTT
CATSRDRWLGRGTDTQYF
>TRBV7-9|.|.|TRBJ1-3
TGTGCCAGCAGCTTCTGGACAGACACTGGAAACACCATATATTTT
CASSFWTDTGNTIYF
>TRBV12-3/TRBV12-4|.|.|TRBJ1-2
TGTGCCAGTACGGCGGGGGTTAACTATGGCTACACCTTC
CASTAGVNYGYTF
>TRBV5-5|.|.|TRBJ1-3
TGTGCCAGCAGCTTGGGCCACGGACACGGAAACACCATATATTTT
CASSLGHGHGNTIYF
>TRBV6-5|.|few|TRBJ1-5
TGTGCCAGCAGTTACTCGGGGAGGGTTGGTAATCAGCCCCAGCATTTT
CASSYSGRVGNQPQHF
>TRBV5-1|TRBD1|many|TRBJ2-4
TGCGCCAGCAGCTTGGGCAGGGGGACATCCCAGGACATTCAGTACTTC
CASSLGRGTSQDIQYF
>TRBV6-1|.|.|TRBJ1-2
TGTGCCAGCAGGCCAGGGGCGCTCGGCGAGATAGAGTATGGCTACACCTTC
CASRPGALGEIEYGYTF
>TRBV19|.|.|TRBJ2-5
TGTGCCAGTAGTATTAGAGGAGAGACCCAGTACTTC
CASSIRGETQYF
>TRBV18|.|few|TRBJ1-4
TGTGCCAGCTCGACATTGGGACAAGGTGTAGAAAAACTGTTTTTT
CASSTLGQGVEKLFF
>TRBV10-3|TRBD2|.|TRBJ2-7
TGTGCCATCACCCCGGGACTAGCGTCGAACTACGAGCAGTACTTC
CAITPGLASNYEQYF
>TRBV9|TRBD2|.|TRBJ2-2
TGTGCCAGCAGCGTAGTTGCGGGGGGTGACGGGGAGCTGTTTTTT
CASSVVAGGDGELFF
>TRBV3-1|.|few|TRBJ1-1
TGTGCCAGCAGCTATCAATCGGGCACTGAAGCTTTCTTT
CASSYQSGTEAFF